Presented here are 20 T cell receptor beta chains from one specimen sequenced in a study of T cell repertoires in cytomegalovirus infection. Their specific antigens are unknown. One entry per CDR3 protein results from TCRdb running MiXCR on the reads. Of roughly 120,000 distinct CDR3 sequences listed, around 9.1% are singletons. Sequencing was done on a sample of PBMCs, sequenced either directly or after in vitro stimulation (not recorded which). The receptors derive from a human donor in good health (CMV status not recorded). Some clones in this sample may be carry-over from other donors' samples.

This clonotype occurred many times. The chain's CDR3 is CASTPGRGFAEAFF. In DNA, the CDR3 is TGTGCCAGCACCCCTGGGCGGGGGTTCGCTGAAGCTTTCTTT. The chain is built from TRBV12-3 or TRBV12-4 and TRBJ1-1; possible D gene TRBD1, 5 bases. V was clipped by 7 bases and J by 6 bases, with 18 bases between them. The CDR3 has 14 residues.

This clonotype has just a few counts. The chain recombines TRBV11-2 with TRBJ1-4, with a tentative D call TRBD1 (6 bases). The germline gives CDR1 SGHAT, CDR2 FQNNGV. The CDR3 covers 17 residues. Trimming took 2 bases from V and 1 from J, leaving 14 bases between them. The DNA of the CDR3 is TGTGCCAGCAGCTTATTGGTCAGGGGACGAACTAATGAAAAACTGTTTTTT. Its protein product is CASSLLVRGRTNEKLFF.

Comment on this clonotype: A much larger clone lies a single base off, so this may be a read error. The rearrangement uses TRBV11-3 and TRBJ2-2; weak D call: TRBD2 (6 bases). Germline lookup yields CDR1 SGHNT and CDR2 YENEEA. The CDR3 loop spans 17 amino acids. The CDR3 sequence is CASSLSGLPSGNGELLF. CDR3 in DNA: TGTGCCAGCAGCTTGTCGGGACTCCCCTCGGGGAACGGGGAGCTGTTATTT.

This rearrangement joins TRBV30 to TRBJ2-1; no clear D gene. The length of the CDR3 is 17 residues. Trimming removed 2 bases from V and 6 bases from J, with 23 bases in between. Germline V gives CDR1 GTSNPN, CDR2 SVGIG (reference sequence). CDR3 nucleotides: TGTGCCTGGAGTTCCCCGACCCACATGGTTGTCCTCAATGAGCAGTTCTTC. Protein product: CAWSSPTHMVVLNEQFF.

This clonotype was recorded many times. The J gene is TRBJ2-3, the V gene TRBV11-3; D is perhaps TRBD2 (5 bases). Trimming stripped 5 bases from V and 0 bases from J, with 12 bases between. Germline lookup yields CDR1 SGHNT and CDR2 YENEEA. The CDR3 is 15 residues long. CDR3 nucleotide sequence: TGTGCCAGCAGCCATGGACTGATAAGCACAGATACGCAGTATTTT. This translates into CASSHGLISTDTQYF.

This clonotype was observed at least ten times. The V and J genes are TRBV6-1 and TRBJ2-3; 7 positions match TRBD2. The CDR3 is made up of 18 amino acids. In germline, CDR1 is MNHNS, CDR2 SASEGT. The trim removed 5 bases at V and 0 bases at J, leaving 14 bases unmatched. The CDR3 bases are TGTGCCAGCAGTCGTTTGGAGGGAGGGAAATTTAGCACAGATACGCAGTATTTT. It encodes CASSRLEGGKFSTDTQYF.

This clonotype was recorded at least ten times. The chain employs TRBV7-3 and TRBJ1-2; a possible D gene is TRBD1 (5 bases). Germline values: CDR1 SGHTA, CDR2 FQGTGA. The CDR3 runs to 17 residues. V was clipped by 0 bases and J by 0 bases, with 14 bases between them. The CDR3 sequence: CASSLTFDSISNYGYTF. Written as DNA, the CDR3 is TGTGCCAGCAGCTTAACCTTCGACAGTATATCTAACTATGGCTACACCTTC.

Many counts were recorded for this clonotype. The chain recombines TRBV7-6 with TRBJ2-1; the match to TRBD1 covers 7 bases. Per the germline V gene, CDR1 is SGHVS and CDR2 is FNYEAQ. Trimming at V came to 1 base and at J to 4 bases, leaving 4 bases not matched to a gene. This CDR3 comprises 15 residues. The CDR3 DNA reads as TGTGCCAGCAGCTTAGGGGGACAGTTTTACAATGAGCAGTTCTTC. The encoded protein is CASSLGGQFYNEQFF.

This clonotype was counted a few times. The chain recombines TRBV20-1 with TRBJ2-5; 10 bases match TRBD1. CDR1 is DFQATT and CDR2 is SNEGSKA in the germline V gene (reference sequence). Losses at the gene ends were 0 bases for V and 3 bases for J; bases not matched to a gene: 13. The CDR3 spans 18 residues. The CDR3 DNA follows: TGCAGTGCTAGAGATCACCCACCACCGGGACAGGGGAAAGAGACCCAGTACTTC. As protein: CSARDHPPPGQGKETQYF.

This clonotype was seen more than once but under ten times. The rearrangement joins TRBV19 to TRBJ2-7, with 7 bases identical to TRBD2. This CDR3 is 15 amino acids long. Germline CDR1 is LNHDA and CDR2 is SQIVND (reference sequence). With V trimmed by 3 bases and J by 3 bases, 8 bases remained unmatched. CDR3 sequence: CASSINDPGGYEQYF. The CDR3 DNA is TGTGCCAGTAGTATTAACGACCCGGGGGGCTACGAGCAGTACTTC. The full variable domain, rest sourced from reference TRBV19 and TRBJ2-7, is DGGITQSPKYLFRKEGQNVTLSCEQNLNHDAMYWYRQDPGQGLRLIYYSQIVNDFQKGDIAEGYSVSREKKESFPLTVTSAQKNPTAFYLCASSINDPGGYEQYFGPGTRLTVT.

In this sample, this clonotype turned up a few times. The chain uses TRBV29-1 and TRBJ1-3; D perhaps matches TRBD1 (5 bases). V dropped 3 bases and J dropped 4 bases, with 10 bases sitting between them. In germline, CDR1 is SQVTM, CDR2 ANQGSEA. The CDR3 contains 13 residues. CDR3 protein: CSVDPRGGNTIYF. CDR3 coding DNA: TGCAGCGTTGACCCGAGGGGCGGAAACACCATATATTTT.

This clonotype was seen only a few times. This chain's CDR3 is CSAVPGWGRREPQHF. CDR3 nucleotides: TGCAGTGCCGTCCCAGGATGGGGGAGAAGGGAGCCCCAGCATTTT. V and J are TRBV20-1 and TRBJ1-5, with D perhaps matching TRBD1 (5 bases). Trimming shortened V by 6 bases and J by 8 bases, and 23 bases separated the two germline ends. This CDR3 has 15 amino acids. The V gene's germline CDR1 is DFQATT and CDR2 SNEGSKA (reference sequence).

This clonotype came up many times. The chain has TRBV6-2 or TRBV6-3 and TRBJ2-7; TRBD2 aligns across 11 bases. Trimming removed 6 bases from V and 2 bases from J; junction bases left unmatched: 9. Germline V CDR1 and CDR2: MNHEY, SVGEGT. The CDR3 contains 16 residues. For the CDR3, the DNA is TGTGCCAGCAGCTTGGGGACTAGCGGAGGAACCTACGAGCAGTACGTC. This codes for CASSLGTSGGTYEQYV.

This clonotype showed up just a few times. The V call is TRBV7-2, the J call TRBJ1-2, with D uncertain. The CDR3 loop spans 13 amino acids. Per the germline V gene, CDR1 is SGHTA and CDR2 is FQGNSA. The ends were cut back, 5 bases at V and 4 bases at J, with 11 bases in the middle. CDR3 sequence (DNA): TGTGCCAGCAGCGCCCACCCAACCTATGGCTACACCTTC. This codes for CASSAHPTYGYTF. Combining the CDR3 with reference TRBV7-2 and TRBJ1-2 gives the whole variable domain GAGVSQSPSNKVTEKGKDVELRCDPISGHTALYWYRQSLGQGLEFLIYFQGNSAPDKSGLPSDRFSAERTGGSVSTLTIQRTQQEDSAVYLCASSAHPTYGYTFGSGTRLTVV.

This chain joins TRBV12-3 or TRBV12-4 and TRBJ2-1, with a tentative D call TRBD1 (6 bases). The CDR3 has 12 residues. Trimming left V 6 bases short and J 12 bases short, with 15 bases between. As DNA, the CDR3 is TGTGCCAGCAGGAGTGGACAGCTTCCGCAGTTCTTC. This gives the protein CASRSGQLPQFF.

This clonotype was found many times. The chain employs TRBV7-2 and TRBJ1-1; D gene uncertain. V gave up 5 bases and J gave up 0 bases, with 13 bases separating them. Germline CDR1 reads SGHTA; CDR2 reads FQGNSA. This CDR3 comprises 15 residues. In DNA, the CDR3 is TGTGCCAGCAGCCCCCTTAGGGATATGAACACTGAAGCTTTCTTT. Translating gives CASSPLRDMNTEAFF.

The V call is TRBV6-5, the J call TRBJ2-3, with D possibly TRBD2 on 5 matching bases. This CDR3 spans 15 amino acids. Trimming cost V 6 bases and J 3 bases, with 16 bases left between them. The germline CDR1 and CDR2 sequences are MNHEY and SVGAGI. CDR3 protein: CASRNNLPGTDTQYF. CDR3 sequence (DNA): TGTGCCAGCAGAAATAACCTTCCGGGGACAGATACGCAGTATTTT.

The chain recombines TRBV7-9 with TRBJ1-1; D not resolved. V dropped 5 bases and J dropped 7 bases, with 17 bases sitting between them. Germline CDR1 SEHNR, CDR2 FQNEAQ (reference sequence). This CDR3 is built from 14 residues. Here the CDR3 reads CASSEDGLFGEAFF. Written as DNA, the CDR3 is TGTGCCAGCAGCGAAGACGGCCTCTTTGGTGAAGCTTTCTTT.

This chain uses TRBV2 with TRBJ1-2; D unclear. The CDR3 has 14 amino acids. Germline V gene data show CDR1 as SNHLY and CDR2 as FYNNEI. Between the trimmed V and J ends, which lost 0 bases and 1 base, there was a span of 6 bases. CDR3 in DNA: TGTGCCAGCAGTGAAGCGCTCAGTAACTATGGCTACACCTTC. Encoded protein: CASSEALSNYGYTF.

This chain links TRBV11-3 with TRBJ2-5; TRBD2 might be the D (5 bases). Germline V CDR1 and CDR2: SGHNT, YENEEA. This CDR3 comprises 15 residues. V was pared by 3 bases and J by 5 bases, with 16 bases between. CDR3 amino acids: CASSFRGDPGETQYF. CDR3 bases: TGTGCCAGCAGCTTTCGGGGAGACCCGGGGGAGACCCAGTACTTC.